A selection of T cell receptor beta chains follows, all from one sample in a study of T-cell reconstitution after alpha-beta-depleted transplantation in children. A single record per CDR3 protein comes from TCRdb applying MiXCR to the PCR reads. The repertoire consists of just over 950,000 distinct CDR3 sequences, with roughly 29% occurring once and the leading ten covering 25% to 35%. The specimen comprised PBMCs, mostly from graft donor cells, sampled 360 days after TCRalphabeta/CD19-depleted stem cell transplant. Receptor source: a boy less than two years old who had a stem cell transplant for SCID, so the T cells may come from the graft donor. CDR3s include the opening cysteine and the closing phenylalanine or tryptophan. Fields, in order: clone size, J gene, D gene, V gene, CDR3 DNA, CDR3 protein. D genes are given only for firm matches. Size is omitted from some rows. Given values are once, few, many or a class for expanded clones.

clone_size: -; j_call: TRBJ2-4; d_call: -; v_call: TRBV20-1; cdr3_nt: TGCAGTGCTAGATCCCTGCAGGTCGGTTACTTC; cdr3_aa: CSARSLQVGYF
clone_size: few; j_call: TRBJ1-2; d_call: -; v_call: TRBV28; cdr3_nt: TGTGCCAGCAGTTTATCCTCTCTAAGCCCTGGTAAAGGGGATGGCTACACCTTC; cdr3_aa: CASSLSSLSPGKGDGYTF
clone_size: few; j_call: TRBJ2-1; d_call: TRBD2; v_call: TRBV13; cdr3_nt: TGTGCCAGCAGCTTAGGCCCAGGACTAGCGGGCCACTATGAGCAGTTCTTC; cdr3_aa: CASSLGPGLAGHYEQFF
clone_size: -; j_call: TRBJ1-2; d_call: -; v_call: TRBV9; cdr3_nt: TGTGCCAGCAGCGTAGGGTGGGGGCCAGTGTGTAACTATGGCTACACCTTC; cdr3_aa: CASSVGWGPVCNYGYTF
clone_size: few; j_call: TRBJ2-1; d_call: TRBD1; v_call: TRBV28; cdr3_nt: TGTGCCAGCAAGGGATTACAGGGGGACTCCTACAATGAGCAGTTCTTC; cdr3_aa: CASKGLQGDSYNEQFF
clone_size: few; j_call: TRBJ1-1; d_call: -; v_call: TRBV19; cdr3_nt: TGTGCCAGTAGTATCCGAGGGGTGAACACTGAAGCTTTCTTT; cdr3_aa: CASSIRGVNTEAFF
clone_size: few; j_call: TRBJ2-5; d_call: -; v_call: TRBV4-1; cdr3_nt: TGCGCCAGCAGCTGCGGGACAGCCCACCCGGAGACCCAGTACTTC; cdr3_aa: CASSCGTAHPETQYF
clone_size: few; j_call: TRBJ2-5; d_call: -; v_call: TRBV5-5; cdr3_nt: TGTGCCACCCAGGACTTAGCGGTACCCGAAGAGACCCAGTACTTC; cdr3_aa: CATQDLAVPEETQYF
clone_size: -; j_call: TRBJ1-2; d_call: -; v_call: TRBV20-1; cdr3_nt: TGCAGTGCTAGTCCGCCGTACCAAAACTATGGCTACACCTTC; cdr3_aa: CSASPPYQNYGYTF
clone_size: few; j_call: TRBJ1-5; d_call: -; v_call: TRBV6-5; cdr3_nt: TGTGCCAGCAGGCGAGACAGGACACCTAATCAGCCCCAGCATTTT; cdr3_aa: CASRRDRTPNQPQHF
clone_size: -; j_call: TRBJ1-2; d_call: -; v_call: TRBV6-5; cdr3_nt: TGTGCCAGCAGTTACCGAGGAGCTAACTATGGCTACACCTTC; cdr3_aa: CASSYRGANYGYTF
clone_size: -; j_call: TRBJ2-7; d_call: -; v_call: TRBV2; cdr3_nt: TGTGCCAGCAGCGGGGGACGGGGAAGTGGGGAGCAGTACTTC; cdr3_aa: CASSGGRGSGEQYF
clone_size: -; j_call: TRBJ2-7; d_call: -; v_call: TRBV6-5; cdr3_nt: TGTGCCAGCAGTTACTCGCGGAACTCAGGGTCCTACGAGCAGTACTTC; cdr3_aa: CASSYSRNSGSYEQYF
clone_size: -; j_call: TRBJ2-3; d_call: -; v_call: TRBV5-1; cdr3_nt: TGCGCCAGCAGCTTGGCGGCAGGGTATATAGATACGCAGTATTTT; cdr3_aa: CASSLAAGYIDTQYF
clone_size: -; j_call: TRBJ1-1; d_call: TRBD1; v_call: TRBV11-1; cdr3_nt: TGTGCCAGCAGCCCCGAGGGGGCCTTGAACACTGAAGCTTTCTTT; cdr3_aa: CASSPEGALNTEAFF
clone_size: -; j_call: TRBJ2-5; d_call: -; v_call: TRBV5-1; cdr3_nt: TGCGCCAGCAGCTTCCAGCAACTGGAGACCCAGTACTTC; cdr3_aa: CASSFQQLETQYF
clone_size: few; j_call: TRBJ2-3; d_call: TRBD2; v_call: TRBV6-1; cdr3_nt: TGTGCCAGCAACCACCTAGCGGGGGGCCTCACAGATACGCAGTATTTT; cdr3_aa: CASNHLAGGLTDTQYF
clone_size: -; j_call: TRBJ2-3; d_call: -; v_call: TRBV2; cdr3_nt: TGTGCCAGCAGTGGGGCAGGTGTCGGAGATACGCAGTATTTT; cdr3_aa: CASSGAGVGDTQYF
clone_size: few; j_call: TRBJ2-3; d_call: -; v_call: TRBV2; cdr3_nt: TGTGCCAGCAGTGCCGGAGGGCTTGGGGATACGCAGTATTTT; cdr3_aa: CASSAGGLGDTQYF
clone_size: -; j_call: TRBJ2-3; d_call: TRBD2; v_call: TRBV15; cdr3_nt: TGTGCCACCAGGGGCCGGGGACTAGCGTCATCCCTAGGGGCAGATACGCAGTATTTT; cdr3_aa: CATRGRGLASSLGADTQYF
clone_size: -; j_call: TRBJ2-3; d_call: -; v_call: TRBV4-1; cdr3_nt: TGCGCCAGCAGCCAAGTTGTGCGGGGACCTCAGCCGGATACGCAGTATTTT; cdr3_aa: CASSQVVRGPQPDTQYF
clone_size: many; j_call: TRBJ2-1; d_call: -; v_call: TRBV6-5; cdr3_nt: TGTGCCAGCAGTTACACGCAGGTCCTGTACAATGAGCAGTTCTTC; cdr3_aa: CASSYTQVLYNEQFF
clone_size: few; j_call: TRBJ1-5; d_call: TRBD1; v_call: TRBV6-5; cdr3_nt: TGTGCCAGCAGCAAGCTCGGGGGACAGGGTTTTCAGCCCCAGCATTTT; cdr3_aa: CASSKLGGQGFQPQHF
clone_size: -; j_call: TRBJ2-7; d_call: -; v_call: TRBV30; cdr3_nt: TGTGCCTGGAGTGCAAGGCGGAATTTCGAGCGGCAGTACTTC; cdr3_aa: CAWSARRNFERQYF
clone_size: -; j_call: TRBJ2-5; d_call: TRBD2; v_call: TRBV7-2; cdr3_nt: TGTGCCAGCAGCCACCGGGGACTAGCGGGGGGACCCTCCCAAGAGACCCAGTACTTC; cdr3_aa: CASSHRGLAGGPSQETQYF
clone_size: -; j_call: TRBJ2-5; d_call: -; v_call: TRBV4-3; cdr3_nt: TGCGCCAGCAGCCAAGGAGTGATTTCTCGAGAGACCCAGTACTTC; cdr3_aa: CASSQGVISRETQYF
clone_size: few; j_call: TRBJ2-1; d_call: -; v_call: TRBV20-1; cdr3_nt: TGCAGTGCTAGAGCCCAAAAAGGCTCCTACAATGAGCAGTTCTTC; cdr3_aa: CSARAQKGSYNEQFF
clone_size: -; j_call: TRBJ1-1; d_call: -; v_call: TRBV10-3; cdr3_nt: TGTGCCAGCCGAGGGGTGTCAGGGTCCTTGAACACTGAAGCTTTCTTT; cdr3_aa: CASRGVSGSLNTEAFF
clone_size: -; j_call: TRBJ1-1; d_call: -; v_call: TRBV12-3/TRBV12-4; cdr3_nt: TGTGCCAGCAGTTTAGGGAAGGAAGCTTTCTTT; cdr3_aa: CASSLGKEAFF
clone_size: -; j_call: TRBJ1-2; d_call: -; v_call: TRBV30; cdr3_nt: TGTGCCTGGAGTGTAAGCCGGACCGCCCATCTCGGTACCTTC; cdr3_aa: CAWSVSRTAHLGTF
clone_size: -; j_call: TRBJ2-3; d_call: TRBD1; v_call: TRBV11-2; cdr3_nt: TGTGCCAGCAGCCCGCCTCACTGGGACAGGGCGGGAGCAGATACGCAGTATTTT; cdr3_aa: CASSPPHWDRAGADTQYF
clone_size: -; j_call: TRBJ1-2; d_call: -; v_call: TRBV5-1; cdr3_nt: TGCGCCAGCAGCCTCGGGACCGTCTATGGCTACACCTTC; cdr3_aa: CASSLGTVYGYTF
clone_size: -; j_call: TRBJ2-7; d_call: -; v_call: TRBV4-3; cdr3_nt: TGCGCCAGCAGCCAAGGGCCCAGGAAAGGAAACTACGAGCAGTACTTC; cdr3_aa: CASSQGPRKGNYEQYF
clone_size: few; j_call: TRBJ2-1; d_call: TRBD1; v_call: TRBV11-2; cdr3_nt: TGTGCCAGCAGCACCATACGGACAGGGGGCGATTGGAATGAGCAGTTCTTC; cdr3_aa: CASSTIRTGGDWNEQFF
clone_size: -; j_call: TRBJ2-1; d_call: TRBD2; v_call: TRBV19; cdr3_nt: TGTGCCAGTAGTATTACTAGCGGGGGCCCCTACAATGAGCAGTTCTTC; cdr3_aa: CASSITSGGPYNEQFF